The entry below describes one T cell receptor (beta chain). Its antigen is as yet unknown. CDR3 length: 18 residues. Between the trimmed V and J ends, which lost 2 bases and 1 base, there was a span of 21 bases. The germline V gene encodes CDR1 SGHKS and CDR2 YYEKEE (reference sequence). This specimen comes from a study of blood T cells in healthy people across ages. A sample-barcoded 5' primer and a J-beta primer mix were used in a second PCR of roughly 7 to 11 cycles. Each cDNA was tagged by a template-switch adaptor containing 12 random nucleotides. TCRdb redid the calling of the 5' RACE reads with MiXCR, one entry per CDR3 protein. The table records some 1,000,000 distinct CDR3 sequences, less than 25% of them present only once. Study-level findings and limits: CMV infection status of these donors was not known.

The same sample was also used in a study of T cells of mothers and their children. That work states: Each mother gave over 9.5 million TCR beta CDR3 reads; each child, about 3 million.

The specimen was blood. This chain links TRBV5-5 with TRBJ1-1; TRBD1 is a possible D gene (5 bases). This TCR was sampled from a girl aged 2 to 10 in good health. CDR3 region: CASSLTPGGVRGNTEAFF. DNA of the CDR3: TGTGCCAGCAGCTTAACTCCCGGGGGGGTTAGGGGGAACACTGAAGCTTTCTTT.